This T cell receptor (beta chain) was found in a study of tumor-infiltrating lymphocytes in primary liver carcinoma. The researchers produced TCR beta cDNA from around 0.5 ug total RNA with a constant-region primer. Libraries covering TCR beta were generated through three nested multiplex PCR rounds (using a slightly modified ARM-PCR). The first two PCR rounds, around 10 cycles each, used TRBV1-TRBV30 forward primers and a C-beta reverse primer. TCRdb passed the multiplex PCR reads through MiXCR, listing each CDR3 protein once. The table has fewer than 350,000 distinct CDR3 sequences, approximately 65% seen once; the top ten hold approximately 9.4%. Germline DNA was also extracted, with blood RNA taken from unsorted whole blood. The V end lost 5 bases, the J end lost 7 bases, and 9 bases lay between the germline ends. Germline CDR1 and CDR2: MNHEY and SVGAGI. The CDR3 is made up of 12 amino acids.

Concerning this clonotype: A clone one base away is much larger, so this may be a read error. Because it lacks the conserved phenylalanine or tryptophan at the end, this CDR3 is likely a read error.

The V call is TRBV6-5, the J call TRBJ2-1; D gene ambiguous. The clonotype originates from a man aged 40-49 years with primary liver carcinoma and hepatitis B virus infection. Material for sequencing was peripheral blood. The CDR3, as DNA: TGTGCCAGCAGTGCGGACCTAAATGAGCAGTTCCTC. As protein: CASSADLNEQFL.